The rows below give T cell receptor beta chains drawn from one sample of a study of shared clonotypes between healthy human individuals. The data were produced by immunoSEQ multiplex PCR, yet TCRdb's version contains in-frame clones alone and is incomplete. The data show approximately 2,000,000 clones, 93% seen once. Sequencing input: naive CD8+ T cells from PBMCs. The receptors shown here come from a man aged 18 to 29 in good health. Some clones in this sample may be carry-over from other donors' samples. Both conserved end residues are part of each CDR3. The order of the fields is D gene, V gene, clone size, J gene, CDR3 DNA, CDR3 protein. The D gene is left open where the match is weak. Where a row states a size, it is once, few, many or the class of an expanded clone; other rows omit it.

d_gene: -; v_gene: TRBV4-3; abundance: -; j_gene: TRBJ1-2; CDR3nt: TGCGCCAGCAGCCAAGATCGACAGTCGGGGTATGGCTACACCTTC; CDR3aa: CASSQDRQSGYGYTF
d_gene: TRBD2; v_gene: TRBV4-2; abundance: -; j_gene: TRBJ2-2; CDR3nt: TGTGCCAGCAGCCAGACTAGCGGGAGGGCCAGCGGGGAGCTGTTTTTT; CDR3aa: CASSQTSGRASGELFF
d_gene: -; v_gene: TRBV19; abundance: once; j_gene: TRBJ2-2; CDR3nt: TGTGCCAGTAGTATAATCAGGGGGAACACCGGGGAGCTGTTTTTT; CDR3aa: CASSIIRGNTGELFF
d_gene: -; v_gene: TRBV7-7; abundance: -; j_gene: TRBJ1-1; CDR3nt: TGTGCCAGCAGCCCCTTGGGGGTCGGAGGAGCTTTCTTT; CDR3aa: CASSPLGVGGAFF
d_gene: -; v_gene: TRBV7-2; abundance: -; j_gene: TRBJ2-7; CDR3nt: TGTGCCAGCAGCTCTCGACCGGTATCCTACGAGCAGTACTTC; CDR3aa: CASSSRPVSYEQYF
d_gene: -; v_gene: TRBV9; abundance: -; j_gene: TRBJ1-4; CDR3nt: TGTGCCAGCAGCAGAGACGGCCTCCGCTCGGATGAAAAACTGTTTTTT; CDR3aa: CASSRDGLRSDEKLFF
d_gene: TRBD2; v_gene: TRBV28; abundance: -; j_gene: TRBJ2-1; CDR3nt: TGTGCCAGCAGACAAACGGCTAGCGGGGTCTACAATGAGCAGTTCTTC; CDR3aa: CASRQTASGVYNEQFF
d_gene: -; v_gene: TRBV5-6; abundance: -; j_gene: TRBJ1-3; CDR3nt: TGTGCCAGCAGCTTGGGGGTTAGGGTGGCTGGAAACACCATATATTTT; CDR3aa: CASSLGVRVAGNTIYF
d_gene: -; v_gene: TRBV2; abundance: -; j_gene: TRBJ1-5; CDR3nt: TGTGCCAGCATGGACGGAACCAATCAGCCCCAGCATTTT; CDR3aa: CASMDGTNQPQHF
d_gene: -; v_gene: TRBV10-3; abundance: -; j_gene: TRBJ2-7; CDR3nt: TGTGCCTGCCGGACGGACTCCTACGAGCAGTACTTC; CDR3aa: CACRTDSYEQYF
d_gene: TRBD1; v_gene: TRBV19; abundance: -; j_gene: TRBJ1-1; CDR3nt: TGTGCCAGTAGTTCCCGGACAGGGCCGGGCACTGAAGCTTTCTTT; CDR3aa: CASSSRTGPGTEAFF
d_gene: TRBD1; v_gene: TRBV5-1; abundance: once; j_gene: TRBJ2-2; CDR3nt: TGCGCCAGCAGAAAGGACAGGGGGCTAACCGGGGAGCTGTTTTTT; CDR3aa: CASRKDRGLTGELFF
d_gene: TRBD1; v_gene: TRBV11-2; abundance: -; j_gene: TRBJ2-7; CDR3nt: TGTGCCAGCAGCTTAGTAGGGACAGGGCTCGGTCACTACGAGCAGTACTTC; CDR3aa: CASSLVGTGLGHYEQYF
d_gene: TRBD1; v_gene: TRBV2; abundance: -; j_gene: TRBJ2-7; CDR3nt: TGTGCCAGCATCGAAGGGACAGGGTCCTACGAGCAGTACTTC; CDR3aa: CASIEGTGSYEQYF
d_gene: TRBD2; v_gene: TRBV9; abundance: -; j_gene: TRBJ2-1; CDR3nt: TGTGCCAGCAGCGTAGAACTAGCGGGGGAGGCCCAGCCCAATGAGCAGTTCTTC; CDR3aa: CASSVELAGEAQPNEQFF
d_gene: -; v_gene: TRBV5-1; abundance: -; j_gene: TRBJ1-2; CDR3nt: TGCGCCAGCAGCTTGGGAGGGGGTTTTGATGGCTACACCTTC; CDR3aa: CASSLGGGFDGYTF
d_gene: -; v_gene: TRBV7-8; abundance: -; j_gene: TRBJ2-1; CDR3nt: TGTGCCAGCAGCTTAGCTGCGTCAGCCTACAATGAGCAGTTCTTC; CDR3aa: CASSLAASAYNEQFF
d_gene: TRBD2; v_gene: TRBV19; abundance: once; j_gene: TRBJ2-7; CDR3nt: TGTGCCAGTAGTATTAGACTAGCGGGCACCTACGAGCAGTACTTC; CDR3aa: CASSIRLAGTYEQYF
d_gene: TRBD1; v_gene: TRBV27; abundance: -; j_gene: TRBJ1-1; CDR3nt: TGTGCCAGCAGTTTACTAACAGGGGAAAAAGCTTTCTTT; CDR3aa: CASSLLTGEKAFF
d_gene: -; v_gene: TRBV28; abundance: once; j_gene: TRBJ1-1; CDR3nt: TGTGCCAGCAGTCCCCGCCAGGGATACACTGAAGCTTTCTTT; CDR3aa: CASSPRQGYTEAFF
d_gene: TRBD1; v_gene: TRBV7-9; abundance: -; j_gene: TRBJ1-4; CDR3nt: TGTGCCAGCAGCGTAGACGGGACAGGGGAATTGGCAAAACTGTTTTTT; CDR3aa: CASSVDGTGELAKLFF
d_gene: TRBD2; v_gene: TRBV5-6; abundance: -; j_gene: TRBJ2-3; CDR3nt: TGTGCCAGCAGCCCGGGACTAGCGGAGATTACAGATACGCAGTATTTT; CDR3aa: CASSPGLAEITDTQYF
d_gene: -; v_gene: TRBV4-3; abundance: -; j_gene: TRBJ2-7; CDR3nt: TGCGCCAGCAGCCAGGTGTTCCACAGTAACTACGAGCAGTACTTC; CDR3aa: CASSQVFHSNYEQYF
d_gene: TRBD1; v_gene: TRBV28; abundance: -; j_gene: TRBJ1-2; CDR3nt: TGTGCCAGCAGTAGGGACAGGGGATTTAGTGGCTACACCTTC; CDR3aa: CASSRDRGFSGYTF
d_gene: TRBD1; v_gene: TRBV18; abundance: -; j_gene: TRBJ2-1; CDR3nt: TGTGCCAGCTCACCACCGACCCACAGGGGGCTTGACAATGAGCAGTTCTTC; CDR3aa: CASSPPTHRGLDNEQFF
d_gene: TRBD1; v_gene: TRBV2; abundance: -; j_gene: TRBJ1-3; CDR3nt: TGTGCCAGCAGTGAGCTACTTGGACAGGTCATCGGAAACACCATATATTTT; CDR3aa: CASSELLGQVIGNTIYF
d_gene: TRBD2; v_gene: TRBV4-2; abundance: -; j_gene: TRBJ2-5; CDR3nt: TGTGCCAGCAGCCAAGATCATGCGACTAGCGCAATGGAAGAGACCCAGTACTTC; CDR3aa: CASSQDHATSAMEETQYF
d_gene: -; v_gene: TRBV4-1; abundance: -; j_gene: TRBJ2-7; CDR3nt: TGCGCCAGCAGCCAAGTACTGGGGGGGCAGAACTACGAGCAGTACTTC; CDR3aa: CASSQVLGGQNYEQYF
d_gene: -; v_gene: TRBV5-4; abundance: -; j_gene: TRBJ2-7; CDR3nt: TGTGCCAGCAGCTTGGTAGGGCCCTCCCACGAGCAGTACTTC; CDR3aa: CASSLVGPSHEQYF
d_gene: -; v_gene: TRBV9; abundance: few; j_gene: TRBJ1-1; CDR3nt: TGTGCCAGCAGCGTAGGCGGGGATGAAGCTTTCTTT; CDR3aa: CASSVGGDEAFF
d_gene: -; v_gene: TRBV7-3; abundance: once; j_gene: TRBJ1-1; CDR3nt: TGTGCCAGCAGCTTATTCAGGGCGGGGGTAAGCACTGAAGCTTTCTTT; CDR3aa: CASSLFRAGVSTEAFF
d_gene: -; v_gene: TRBV27; abundance: -; j_gene: TRBJ2-1; CDR3nt: TGTGCCAGCAGTTTATTCAGGGCGAGCTCCTACAATGAGCAGTTCTTC; CDR3aa: CASSLFRASSYNEQFF
d_gene: -; v_gene: TRBV4-1; abundance: -; j_gene: TRBJ2-1; CDR3nt: TGCGCCAGCAGCTCAAGGGGCGGGGCTGGGAATGAGCAGTTCTTC; CDR3aa: CASSSRGGAGNEQFF
d_gene: TRBD2; v_gene: TRBV5-1; abundance: -; j_gene: TRBJ2-7; CDR3nt: TGCGCCAGCAGCTTGGCAGGACTAGCGCACTACGAGCAGTACTTC; CDR3aa: CASSLAGLAHYEQYF
d_gene: -; v_gene: TRBV6-1; abundance: -; j_gene: TRBJ2-1; CDR3nt: TGTGCCAGCAGTGAAATGGCTAGCTACAATGAGCAGTTCTTC; CDR3aa: CASSEMASYNEQFF
d_gene: TRBD1; v_gene: TRBV9; abundance: -; j_gene: TRBJ2-7; CDR3nt: TGTGCCAGCAGCCCTTGGGACAGGGTCTACGAGCAGTACTTC; CDR3aa: CASSPWDRVYEQYF
d_gene: TRBD1; v_gene: TRBV6-5; abundance: -; j_gene: TRBJ1-4; CDR3nt: TGTGCCAGCAGACCCCGACAGGGGGCTAATGAAAAACTGTTTTTT; CDR3aa: CASRPRQGANEKLFF
d_gene: -; v_gene: TRBV15; abundance: few; j_gene: TRBJ1-5; CDR3nt: TGTGCCACCAGCAGAGTTCAAGGTCAGCCCCAGCATTTT; CDR3aa: CATSRVQGQPQHF